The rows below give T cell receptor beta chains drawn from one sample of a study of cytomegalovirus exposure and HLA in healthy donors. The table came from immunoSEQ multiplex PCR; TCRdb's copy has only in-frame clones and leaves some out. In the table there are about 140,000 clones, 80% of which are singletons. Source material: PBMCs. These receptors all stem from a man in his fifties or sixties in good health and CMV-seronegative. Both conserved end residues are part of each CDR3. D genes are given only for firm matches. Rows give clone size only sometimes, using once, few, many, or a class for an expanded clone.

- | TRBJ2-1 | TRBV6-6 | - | TGTGCCAGCAGTTACCCCCGGCCCCGAGGTGGCGATGAGCAGTTCTTC | CASSYPRPRGGDEQFF
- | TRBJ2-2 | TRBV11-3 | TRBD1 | TGTGCCAGCAGCTCTAAAACAGGGGGCCTCAGCACCGGGGAGCTGTTTTTT | CASSSKTGGLSTGELFF
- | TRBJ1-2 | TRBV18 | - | TGTGCCAGCTCACCAGGGGAGGACTATGGCTACACCTTC | CASSPGEDYGYTF
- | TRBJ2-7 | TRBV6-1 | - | TGTGCCAGCAGTGAAAGGTTTGCAGGGGCCTCCTTC | CASSERFAGASF
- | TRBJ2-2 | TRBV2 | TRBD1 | TGTGCCAGCAGCGGACAGGGCATCACCGGGGAGCTGTTTTTT | CASSGQGITGELFF
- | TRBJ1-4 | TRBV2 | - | TGTGCCAGCAGCGGAGGGTCGGGGCGGGAAAAACTGTTTTTT | CASSGGSGREKLFF
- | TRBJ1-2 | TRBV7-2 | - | TGTGCCAGCAGCTTCTCCGGGAGGGAGGGCTACACCTTC | CASSFSGREGYTF
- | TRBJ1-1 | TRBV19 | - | TGTGCCAGTAGCCTGGGCAGGGGGAACACTGAAGCTTTCTTT | CASSLGRGNTEAFF
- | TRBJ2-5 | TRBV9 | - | TGTGCCAGCAGCGCACCTAACCAAGAGACCCAGTACTTC | CASSAPNQETQYF
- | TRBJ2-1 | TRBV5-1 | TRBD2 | TGCGCCAGCAGCGCCGGACTAGCGGGGTCTTCCAATGAGCAGTTCTTC | CASSAGLAGSSNEQFF
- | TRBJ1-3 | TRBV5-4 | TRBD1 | TGTGCCAGCAGCCCAGAGGGACAGAAAGCTGGAAACACCATATATTTT | CASSPEGQKAGNTIYF
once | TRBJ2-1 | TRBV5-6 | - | TGTGCCAGCCTTTTGGCAGGCACGCCAGAGCAGTTCTTC | CASLLAGTPEQFF
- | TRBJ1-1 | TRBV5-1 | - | TGCGCCAGCAGCTCCGACAGGCCCTCAGGTCCGAACGCTTTCTTT | CASSSDRPSGPNAFF
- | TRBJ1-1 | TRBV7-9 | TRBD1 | TGTGCCAGCAGCATGGGGGCCGGGACAGCCAAGAACACTGAAGCTTTCTTT | CASSMGAGTAKNTEAFF
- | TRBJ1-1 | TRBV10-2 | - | TGCGCCAGCAGTGAGTCGGCGGGAATGAACACTGAAGCTTTCTTT | CASSESAGMNTEAFF
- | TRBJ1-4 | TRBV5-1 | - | TGCGCCAGCAGCTTGCGGGGTACTAATGAAAAACTGTTTTTT | CASSLRGTNEKLFF
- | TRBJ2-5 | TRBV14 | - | TGTGCCAGCAGCCAAGAACTCCGGGGGGCTAGGGGCGAGACCCAGTACTTC | CASSQELRGARGETQYF
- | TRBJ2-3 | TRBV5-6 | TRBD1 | TGTGCCAGCAGCTTGGGAGGGTGGCGGACAGGGGACGCAGATACGCAGTATTTT | CASSLGGWRTGDADTQYF
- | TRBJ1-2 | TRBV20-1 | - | TGCAGTGCTAGACAAAACTATGGCTACACCTTC | CSARQNYGYTF
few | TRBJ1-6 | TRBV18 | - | TGTGCCAGCTCACCGGTAGGGGCGGCAAATTCACCCCTCCACTTT | CASSPVGAANSPLHF
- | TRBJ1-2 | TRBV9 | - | TGTGCCAGCAGCGGTTCAGGGCCACCCCTTAACTATGGCTACACCTTC | CASSGSGPPLNYGYTF
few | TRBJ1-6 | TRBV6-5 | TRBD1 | TGTGCCAGCAGTTGGACCGACAGGGGTACTTCACCCCTCCACTTT | CASSWTDRGTSPLHF
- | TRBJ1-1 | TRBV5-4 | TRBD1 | TGTGCCAGCAGCTCCCAGGGGGGACAGTCGGACACTGAAGCTTTCTTT | CASSSQGGQSDTEAFF
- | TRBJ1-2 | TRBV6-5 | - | TGTGCCAGCAGTTACTCTAACAGGGAAAATGGCTACACCTTC | CASSYSNRENGYTF
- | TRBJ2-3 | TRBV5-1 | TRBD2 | TGCGCCAGCAGCTTTCGCCGGGGGGGCACTAGCACAGATACGCAGTATTTT | CASSFRRGGTSTDTQYF
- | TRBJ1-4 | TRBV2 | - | TGTGCCAGCAACCCGACAGATAATGAAAAACTGTTTTTT | CASNPTDNEKLFF
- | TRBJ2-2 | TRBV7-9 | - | TGTGCCAGCACCTTCCCCCCGGGACTTAGGGGTGGGACCGGGGAGCTGTTTTTT | CASTFPPGLRGGTGELFF
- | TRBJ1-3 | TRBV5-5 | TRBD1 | TGTGCCAGCAGCCCCGGGACAGTCTCTGGAAACACCATATATTTT | CASSPGTVSGNTIYF
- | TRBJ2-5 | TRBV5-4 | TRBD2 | TGTGCCAGCAGCTCGGGACTAGCGGGGACCCAAGAGACCCAGTACTTC | CASSSGLAGTQETQYF
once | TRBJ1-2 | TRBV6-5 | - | TGTGCCAGCAGTTACTCGGGAGGCTCAGTCTATGGCTACACCTTC | CASSYSGGSVYGYTF
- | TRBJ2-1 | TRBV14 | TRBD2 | TGTGCCAGCAGCCAAGGACTAGCGGGGTCTCGGAGGAATGAGCAGTTCTTC | CASSQGLAGSRRNEQFF
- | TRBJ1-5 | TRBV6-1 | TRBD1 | TGTGCCAGCAACATACAGGGGGAAAGAGGACAGCCCCAGCATTTT | CASNIQGERGQPQHF
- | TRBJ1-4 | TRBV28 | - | TGTGCCAGCAGTTTAGGCCTGACTCTTACCCGTGGAAAACTGTTTTTT | CASSLGLTLTRGKLFF
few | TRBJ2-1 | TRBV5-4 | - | TGTGCCAGCAGCCCCGGTGGTACAGGGTTATACAATGAGCAGTTCTTC | CASSPGGTGLYNEQFF
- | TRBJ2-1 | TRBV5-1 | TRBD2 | TGCGCCAGCAGCTTGAGAGCGGGAGGGCCCAATGAGCAGTTCTTC | CASSLRAGGPNEQFF
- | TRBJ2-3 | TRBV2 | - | TGTGCCACCCTCTCTAGCGTAGGCACAGATACGCAGTATTTT | CATLSSVGTDTQYF
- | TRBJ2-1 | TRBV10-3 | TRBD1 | TGTGCCATCAGCGGACCCGGGACAGGGGGGGATGAGCAGTTCTTC | CAISGPGTGGDEQFF
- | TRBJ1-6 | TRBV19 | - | TGTGCCAGTAGGGACGGGAAAAATTCACCCCTCCACTTT | CASRDGKNSPLHF
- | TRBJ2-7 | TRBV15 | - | TGTGCCACCAGCAGAGGAGCCCAGGTAGAGCAGTACTTC | CATSRGAQVEQYF
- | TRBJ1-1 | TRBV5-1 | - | TGCGCCAGCAGCTTGGTTGGGAGCATGAACACTGAAGCTTTCTTT | CASSLVGSMNTEAFF
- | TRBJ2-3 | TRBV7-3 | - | TGTGCCAGCAGCTCGTTGGGCGACACAGATACGCAGTATTTT | CASSSLGDTDTQYF
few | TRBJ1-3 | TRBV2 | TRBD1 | TGTGCCAGCAGGCCCACAGGGGAAAACACCATATATTTT | CASRPTGENTIYF